These T cell receptor beta chains were read from a single sample in a study of Ad26.COV2.S vaccination and SARS-CoV-2 variants. Only in-frame clones appear in the TCRdb table, and some are missing; sequencing was by immunoSEQ multiplex PCR. The table includes hundreds of thousands of clones, roughly nine tenths detected once. The starting material was peripheral blood, obtained in a trial of Ad26.COV2.S vaccine versus placebo. All receptors come from a person between 18 and 59 years old who received the Ad26.COV2.S COVID-19 vaccine or a placebo. The conserved cysteine and the conserved F or W are not part of the CDR3 here. The D gene is left open where the match is weak. A row's size may be missing; if present it is once, few, many or a size class.

V	D	size	J	CDR3
TRBV19	NA	once	TRBJ2-2	ASTVGRATGELF
TRBV5-4	NA	NA	TRBJ1-1	ASSLFLGTEAF
TRBV7-3	TRBD2	NA	TRBJ2-3	ASSLLAGGLLHTQY
TRBV11-2	NA	NA	TRBJ2-5	ASSLLRDSLAETQY
TRBV19	TRBD2	once	TRBJ2-2	ASSAGLAPGELF
TRBV19	NA	NA	TRBJ1-2	ASGITGITRGYT
TRBV7-8	NA	NA	TRBJ1-1	ASSFTQRGLAEAF
TRBV25-1	TRBD1	NA	TRBJ1-2	ASSRTGYGYT
TRBV20-1	NA	NA	TRBJ1-5	SAGTNQPQH
TRBV3-1/TRBV3-2	NA	NA	TRBJ1-5	ASYSNQPQH
TRBV15	NA	NA	TRBJ1-3	ATSRDQGSGNTIY
TRBV30	TRBD1	NA	TRBJ1-5	AWTTGGIQPQH
TRBV11-1	NA	NA	TRBJ2-3	ASSPVRGYGDTQY
TRBV4-2	NA	NA	TRBJ1-1	ASSQDLQGPDTEAF
TRBV27	TRBD1	NA	TRBJ1-2	ASRGTGSLGYT
TRBV6-1	NA	few	TRBJ2-1	ASSEAVGANEQF
TRBV2	TRBD2	NA	TRBJ2-2	ASSGLGLEWDTGELF
TRBV5-4	NA	NA	TRBJ2-3	ASSLAGASLTDTQY
TRBV29-1	TRBD2	NA	TRBJ2-1	SVRRGLYNEQF